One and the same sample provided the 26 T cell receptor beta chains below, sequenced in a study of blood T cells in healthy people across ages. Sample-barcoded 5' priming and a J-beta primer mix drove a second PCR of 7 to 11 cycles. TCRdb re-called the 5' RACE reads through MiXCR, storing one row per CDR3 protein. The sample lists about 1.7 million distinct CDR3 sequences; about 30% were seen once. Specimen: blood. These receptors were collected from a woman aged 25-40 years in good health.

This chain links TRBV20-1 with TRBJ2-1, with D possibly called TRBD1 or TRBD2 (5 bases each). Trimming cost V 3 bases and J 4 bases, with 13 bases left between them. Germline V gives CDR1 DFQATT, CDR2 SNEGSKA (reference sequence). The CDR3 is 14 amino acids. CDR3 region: CSARRGTGYNEQFF. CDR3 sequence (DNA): TGCAGTGCTAGGCGAGGGACGGGTTACAATGAGCAGTTCTTC.

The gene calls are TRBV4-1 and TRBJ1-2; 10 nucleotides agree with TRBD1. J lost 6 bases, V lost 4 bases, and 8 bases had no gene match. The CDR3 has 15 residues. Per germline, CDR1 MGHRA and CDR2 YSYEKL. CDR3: CASSPGFGTGDGYTF. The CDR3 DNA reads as TGCGCCAGCAGCCCGGGCTTCGGGACAGGGGATGGCTACACCTTC.

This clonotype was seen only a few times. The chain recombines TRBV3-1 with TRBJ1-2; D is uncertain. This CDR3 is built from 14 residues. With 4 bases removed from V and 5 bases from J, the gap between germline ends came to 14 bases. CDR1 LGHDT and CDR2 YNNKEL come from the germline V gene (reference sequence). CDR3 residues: CASSPLITPYGYTF. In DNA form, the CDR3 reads TGTGCCAGCAGCCCTTTAATCACGCCTTATGGCTACACCTTC.

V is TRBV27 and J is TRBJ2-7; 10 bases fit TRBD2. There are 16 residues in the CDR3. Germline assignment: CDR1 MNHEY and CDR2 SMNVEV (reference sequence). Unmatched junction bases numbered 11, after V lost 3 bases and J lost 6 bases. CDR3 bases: TGTGCCAGCAGTTTTCTCATAGCGGGGGGCGTGGCCGAGCAGTACTTC. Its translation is CASSFLIAGGVAEQYF.

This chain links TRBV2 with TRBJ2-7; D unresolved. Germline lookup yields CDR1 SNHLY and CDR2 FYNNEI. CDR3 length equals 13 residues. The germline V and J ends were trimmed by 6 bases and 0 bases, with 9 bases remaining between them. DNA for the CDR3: TGTGCCAGCAGGTGGTACAGCTCCTACGAGCAGTACTTC. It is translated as CASRWYSSYEQYF.

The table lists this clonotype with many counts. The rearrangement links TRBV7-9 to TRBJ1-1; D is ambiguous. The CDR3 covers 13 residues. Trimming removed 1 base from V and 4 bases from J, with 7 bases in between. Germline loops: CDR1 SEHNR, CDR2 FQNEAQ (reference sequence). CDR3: CASSLEGLTEAFF. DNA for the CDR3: TGTGCCAGCAGCTTAGAAGGTCTCACTGAAGCTTTCTTT.

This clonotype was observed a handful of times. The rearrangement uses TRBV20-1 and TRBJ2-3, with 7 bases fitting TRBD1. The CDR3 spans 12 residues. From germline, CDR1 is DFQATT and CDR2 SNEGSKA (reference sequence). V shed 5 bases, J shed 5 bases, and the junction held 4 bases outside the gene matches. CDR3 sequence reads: CSAVQGVDTQYF. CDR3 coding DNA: TGCAGTGCTGTTCAGGGGGTAGATACGCAGTATTTT.

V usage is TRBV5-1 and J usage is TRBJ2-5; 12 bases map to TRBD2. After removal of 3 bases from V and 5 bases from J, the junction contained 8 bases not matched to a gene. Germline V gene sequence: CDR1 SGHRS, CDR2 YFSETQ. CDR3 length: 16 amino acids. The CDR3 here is CASSWETSGGRETQYF. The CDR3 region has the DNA TGCGCCAGCAGCTGGGAGACTAGCGGGGGTCGGGAGACCCAGTACTTC.

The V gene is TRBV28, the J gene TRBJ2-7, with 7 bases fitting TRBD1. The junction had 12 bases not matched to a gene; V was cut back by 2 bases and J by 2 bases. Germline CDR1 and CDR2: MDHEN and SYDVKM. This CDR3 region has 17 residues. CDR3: CASSLNGDSSRPYEQYF. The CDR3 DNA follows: TGTGCCAGCAGTTTAAACGGGGACAGCTCACGTCCCTACGAGCAGTACTTC. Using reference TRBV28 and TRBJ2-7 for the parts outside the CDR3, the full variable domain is DVKVTQSSRYLVKRTGEKVFLECVQDMDHENMFWYRQDPGLGLRLIYFSYDVKMKEKGDIPEGYSVSREKKERFSLILESASTNQTSMYLCASSLNGDSSRPYEQYFGPGTRLTVT.

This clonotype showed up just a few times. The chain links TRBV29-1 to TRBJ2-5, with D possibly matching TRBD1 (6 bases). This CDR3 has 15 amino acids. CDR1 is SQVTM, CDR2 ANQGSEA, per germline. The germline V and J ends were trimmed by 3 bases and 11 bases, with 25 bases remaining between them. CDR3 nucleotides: TGCAGCGTTGAGGTAGCAGGGGCCGCCTACAATGAGCAGTACTTC. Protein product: CSVEVAGAAYNEQYF. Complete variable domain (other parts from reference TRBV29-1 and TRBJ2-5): SAVISQKPSRDICQRGTSLTIQCQVDSQVTMMFWYRQQPGQSLTLIATANQGSEATYESGFVIDKFPISRPNLTFSTLTVSNMSPEDSSIYLCSVEVAGAAYNEQYFGPGTRLLVL.

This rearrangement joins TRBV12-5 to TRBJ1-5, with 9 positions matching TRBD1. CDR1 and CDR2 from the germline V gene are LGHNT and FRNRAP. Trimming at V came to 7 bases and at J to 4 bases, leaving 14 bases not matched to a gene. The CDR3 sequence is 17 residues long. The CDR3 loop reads CASAQPAGQGMNQPQHF. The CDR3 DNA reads TGTGCTAGTGCCCAACCCGCGGGACAGGGCATGAATCAGCCCCAGCATTTT.

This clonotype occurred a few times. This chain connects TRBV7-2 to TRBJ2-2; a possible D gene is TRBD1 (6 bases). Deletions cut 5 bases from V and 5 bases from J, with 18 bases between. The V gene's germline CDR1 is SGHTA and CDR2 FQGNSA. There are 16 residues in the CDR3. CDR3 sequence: CASSQARQGLTGELFF. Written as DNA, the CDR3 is TGTGCCAGCAGCCAGGCGAGGCAGGGGTTGACCGGGGAGCTGTTTTTT.

The CDR3: CASSLPSWSQETQYF. The CDR3 region has the DNA TGTGCCAGCAGCTTACCCTCTTGGAGCCAAGAGACCCAGTACTTC. This chain links TRBV5-5 with TRBJ2-5, with D unresolved. The CDR3 runs to 15 residues. In germline, CDR1 is SGHKS, CDR2 YYEKEE (reference sequence). V gave up 2 bases and J gave up 1 base, with 12 bases separating them.

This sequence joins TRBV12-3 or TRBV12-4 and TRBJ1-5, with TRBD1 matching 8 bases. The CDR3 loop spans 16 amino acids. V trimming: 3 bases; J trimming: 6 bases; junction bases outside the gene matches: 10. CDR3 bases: TGTGCCAGCAGTTTCGAGGGCAGGGGGCACGGTCAGCCCCAGCATTTT. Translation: CASSFEGRGHGQPQHF.

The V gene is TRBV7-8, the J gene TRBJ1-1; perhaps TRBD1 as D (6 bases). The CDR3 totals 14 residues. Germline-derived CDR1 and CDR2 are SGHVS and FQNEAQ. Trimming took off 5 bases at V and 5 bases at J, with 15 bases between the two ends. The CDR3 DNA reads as TGTGCCAGCAGCCGCACAGGGAGACGAACTGAAGCTTTCTTT. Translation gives CASSRTGRRTEAFF.

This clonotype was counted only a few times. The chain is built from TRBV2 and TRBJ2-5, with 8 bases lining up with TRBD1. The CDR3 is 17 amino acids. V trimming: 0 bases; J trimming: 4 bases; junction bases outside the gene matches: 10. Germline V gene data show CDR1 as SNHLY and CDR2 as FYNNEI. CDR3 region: CASSEAREAQGGETQYF. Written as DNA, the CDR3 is TGTGCCAGCAGTGAAGCGAGGGAAGCACAGGGGGGAGAGACCCAGTACTTC.

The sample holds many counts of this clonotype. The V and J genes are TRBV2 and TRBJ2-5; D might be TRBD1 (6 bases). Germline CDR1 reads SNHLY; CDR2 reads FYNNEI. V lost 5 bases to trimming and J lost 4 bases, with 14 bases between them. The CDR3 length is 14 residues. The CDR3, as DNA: TGTGCCAGCAGTTTCCGACAGGCTCTAGAGACCCAGTACTTC. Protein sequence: CASSFRQALETQYF.

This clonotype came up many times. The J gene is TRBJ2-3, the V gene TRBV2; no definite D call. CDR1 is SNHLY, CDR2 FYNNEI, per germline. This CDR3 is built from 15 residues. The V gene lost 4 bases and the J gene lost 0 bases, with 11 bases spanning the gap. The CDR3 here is CASSANSLSTDTQYF. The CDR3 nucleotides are TGTGCCAGCAGTGCAAACAGCTTAAGCACAGATACGCAGTATTTT.

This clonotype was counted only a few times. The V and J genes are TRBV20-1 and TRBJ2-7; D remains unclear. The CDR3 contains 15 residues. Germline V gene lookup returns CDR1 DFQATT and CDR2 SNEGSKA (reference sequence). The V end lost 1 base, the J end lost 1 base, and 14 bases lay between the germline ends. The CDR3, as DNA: TGCAGTGCTAGAGGCCGAGTGAGCCAATCCTACGAGCAGTACTTC. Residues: CSARGRVSQSYEQYF.

CDR3 loop: CASGSGGASDTQYF. The DNA of the CDR3 is TGTGCCAGCGGGTCCGGGGGGGCCTCAGATACGCAGTATTTT. J is TRBJ2-3 and V is TRBV12-3 or TRBV12-4; 8 bases agree with TRBD2. There are 14 residues in the CDR3. The trim removed 8 bases at V and 4 bases at J, leaving 8 bases unmatched.

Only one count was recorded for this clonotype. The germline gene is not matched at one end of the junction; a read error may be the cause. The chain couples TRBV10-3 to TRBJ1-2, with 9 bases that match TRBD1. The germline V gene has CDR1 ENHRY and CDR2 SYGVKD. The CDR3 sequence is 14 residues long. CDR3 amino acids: CAISETQGAYGCTF. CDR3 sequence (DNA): TGTGCCATCAGTGAGACACAGGGGGCGTATGGCTGCACCTTC.

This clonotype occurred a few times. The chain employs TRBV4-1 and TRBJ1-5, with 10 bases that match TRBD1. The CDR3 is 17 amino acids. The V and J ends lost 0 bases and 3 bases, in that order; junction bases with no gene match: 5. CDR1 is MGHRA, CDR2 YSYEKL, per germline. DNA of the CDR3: TGCGCCAGCAGCCAAGAGGGGGGGACAGGGGTCAATCAGCCCCAGCATTTT. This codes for CASSQEGGTGVNQPQHF.

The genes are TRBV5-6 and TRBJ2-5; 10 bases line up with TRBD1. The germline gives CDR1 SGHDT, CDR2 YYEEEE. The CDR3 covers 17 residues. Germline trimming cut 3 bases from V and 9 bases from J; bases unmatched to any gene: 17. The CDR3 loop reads CASSSLRDRGPGEAQYF. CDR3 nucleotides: TGTGCCAGCAGCTCCCTCCGGGACAGGGGCCCGGGGGAGGCCCAGTACTTC.

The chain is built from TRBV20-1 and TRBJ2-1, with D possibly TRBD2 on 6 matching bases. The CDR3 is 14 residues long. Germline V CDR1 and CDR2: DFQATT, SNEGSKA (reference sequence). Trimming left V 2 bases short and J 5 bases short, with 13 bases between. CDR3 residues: CSARPGLFDNEQFF. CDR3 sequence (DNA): TGCAGTGCTAGACCTGGACTATTCGACAATGAGCAGTTCTTC.

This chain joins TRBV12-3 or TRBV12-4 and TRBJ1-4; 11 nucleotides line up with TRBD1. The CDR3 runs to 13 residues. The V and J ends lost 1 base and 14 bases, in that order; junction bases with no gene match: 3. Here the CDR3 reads CASSLGDRGTLFF. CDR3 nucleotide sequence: TGTGCCAGCAGTTTAGGGGACAGGGGGACTCTGTTTTTT.

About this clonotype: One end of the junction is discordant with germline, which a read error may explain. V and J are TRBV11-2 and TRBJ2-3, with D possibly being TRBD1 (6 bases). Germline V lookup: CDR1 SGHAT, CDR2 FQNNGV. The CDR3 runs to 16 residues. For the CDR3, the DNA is TGTGCCAACAGCTTAGTTCCGGGACAAAGCACAGATACGCAGTATTTT. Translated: CANSLVPGQSTDTQYF.